This TCR beta chain appears in the sequencing data of a study of shared T cell receptors in the human thymus. Trimming cost V 5 bases and J 4 bases, with 6 bases left between them. The germline V gene has CDR1 SEHNR and CDR2 FQNEAQ (reference sequence). The CDR3 contains 12 residues. Measured with immunoSEQ multiplex PCR; TCRdb has only the in-frame clones, and not every one. The sample lists roughly 560,000 clones, approximately 80% occurring once. The same data also went into a second study, on human thymus T cells. That source reports: The thymus was resected at corrective cardiac surgery. In unrelated individuals, thymic repertoires overlapped highly, according to related research.

The chain has TRBV7-9 and TRBJ2-1; D is uncertain. The receptor's source is a boy under two years old with a congenital heart defect. The sequencing input was thymocytes. This chain's CDR3 is CASSLLYNEQFF. The CDR3 coding sequence is TGTGCCAGCAGCCTCCTGTACAATGAGCAGTTCTTC.